This TCR beta chain was profiled in a study of control samples from healthy donors and cancer patients. Measured with immunoSEQ multiplex PCR; TCRdb has only the in-frame clones, and not every one. The sample lists about 120,000 clones, about 92% seen once, with around 2.1% in the top ten. V was clipped by 8 bases and J by 1 base; unmatched bases: 4. The CDR3 contains 12 residues. Germline-derived CDR1 and CDR2 are SQVTM and ANQGSEA. The clonotype comes from a woman between 50 and 59 years old in good health. The sample consisted of blood. The chain joins TRBV29-1 to TRBJ1-1; 7 nucleotides match TRBD1. CDR3 nucleotide sequence: TGCAGCTCTACAGGGGCGAACACTGAAGCTTTCTTT. Its translation is CSSTGANTEAFF.